A single T cell receptor (beta chain) is shown here with its context. CDR3 size: 13 residues. CDR1 is ENHRY, CDR2 SYGVKD, per germline. The junction had 5 bases not matched to a gene; V was cut back by 10 bases and J by 6 bases. Per the authors' pipeline: From reference gene primer amplification, estimates of nucleated cell counts were derived. Assay: immunoSEQ multiplex PCR; the TCRdb copy retains only in-frame clones and omits some. The D gene and trimming were derived from the DNA, and the V and J assignments and clone size from that table. The sample lists some 97,000 clones, approximately 90% occurring once. The data are from a study of blood T cell repertoires in COVID-19. About the study: From the United States, Italy and Spain came samples of acute and convalescent COVID-19. Nucleic acid was either cDNA or gDNA, and it came from T cells, B-cell-depleted T cells, or PBMCs.

The source is a man aged 50-60 years with acute or convalescent COVID-19. The rearrangement uses TRBV10-3 and TRBJ1-5; 11 positions agree with TRBD1. Sequenced input: peripheral blood. The CDR3 reads CATWDRGGQPQHF. DNA of the CDR3: TGTGCCACCTGGGACAGGGGGGGTCAGCCCCAGCATTTT.